This is a list of T cell receptor beta chains from one sample in a study of CD8 T cells in ankylosing spondylitis. TCRdb analysed the 5' RACE reads with MiXCR anew, one entry per CDR3 protein. Of more than 95,000 distinct CDR3 sequences detected, about 8% appear once; the ten largest clones hold 9.5% to 10%. Sequenced: blood, either unsorted or a sorted T cell fraction (not recorded which). These receptors came from a male donor with ankylosing spondylitis or in good health (not recorded which). CDR3s include the opening cysteine and the closing phenylalanine or tryptophan. D genes are given only for firm matches. The listing skips clone size in some rows; elsewhere it reads once, few, many or a size class.

j_gene | d_gene | v_gene | abundance | CDR3nt | CDR3aa
TRBJ2-7 | . | TRBV20-1 | many | TGCAGTGCTTTAACAGGGAGCTCCTACGAGCAGTACTTC | CSALTGSSYEQYF
TRBJ1-1 | . | TRBV12-3/TRBV12-4 | many | TGTGCCAGCAGTCGGGTAGGGCAATCTAATTGGAGGCACACTGAAGCTTTCTTT | CASSRVGQSNWRHTEAFF
TRBJ2-4 | . | TRBV7-2 | . | TGTGCCAGCAGCTACGGACAGCCAACCAAAAACATTCAGTACTTC | CASSYGQPTKNIQYF
TRBJ2-1 | TRBD2 | TRBV5-1 | many | TGCGCCAGCAGTTCCATCACTAGCGGGACTGGGTCAGAGTTCTTC | CASSSITSGTGSEFF
TRBJ2-4 | . | TRBV6-1 | many | TGTGCCAGCAGTGAACAACGCGAAAACATTCAGTACTTC | CASSEQRENIQYF
TRBJ1-1 | . | TRBV7-9 | . | TGTGCCAGCAGCTTAAACAACCGAGTGACTGAAGCTTTCTTT | CASSLNNRVTEAFF
TRBJ1-5 | . | TRBV2 | many | TGTGCCAGCAGTGTCGGGGGGAGCAATCAGCCCCAGCATTTT | CASSVGGSNQPQHF
TRBJ2-5 | . | TRBV12-3/TRBV12-4 | many | TGTGCCAGCGGAGGGATAGAGACCCAGTACTTC | CASGGIETQYF
TRBJ2-7 | . | TRBV20-1 | many | TGCAGTGCTAGATGGGGCGGTTACTCCTACGAGCAGTACTTC | CSARWGGYSYEQYF
TRBJ2-1 | . | TRBV7-9 | few | TGTGCCAGCAGCTCTAGCCCCATTACTAGCCCCAATGAGCAGTTCTTC | CASSSSPITSPNEQFF
TRBJ2-5 | TRBD2 | TRBV2 | many | TGTGCCAGCAGTGACCCTAGCGGACAAGAGACCCAGTACTTC | CASSDPSGQETQYF